The 6 T cell receptor beta chains reported below all come from one sample, sequenced in a study of CXCR3-negative and CXCR3-positive naive CD8 T cells. Notes on the study in general: TRB CDR3s of CXCR3-positive naive cells were more hydrophobic than those of CXCR3-negative naive cells.

Their recognized antigens are unknown. In preparing the TRB cDNA libraries, 5' RACE with UMI labels was used. From its re-call of the 5' RACE reads, TCRdb lists each CDR3 protein once, without DNA. The repertoire table contains roughly 50,000 distinct CDR3 sequences. Material: naive CXCR3+ CD8+ T cells from blood. The subset is: CD45RO-CCR7+CD27+CD95- naive CD8+ T cells expressing CXCR3 (TNR3+). These receptors originate from a human donor in good health. Some clones in this sample may be carry-over from other donors' samples.

This chain connects TRBV7-2 to TRBJ2-1; with no DNA, the TCRdb D assignment of TRBD1 cannot be verified. The length of the CDR3 is 16 residues. Germline-derived CDR1 and CDR2 are SGHTA and FQGNSA. The CDR3: CASSLEGGDVWNEQFF.

The chain links TRBV7-8 to TRBJ2-1. There are 12 residues in the CDR3. From germline, CDR1 is SGHVS and CDR2 FQNEAQ. CDR3 amino acids: CASSLIYNEQFF.

This chain joins TRBV6-5 and TRBJ1-1. From germline, CDR1 is MNHEY and CDR2 SVGAGI. The CDR3 runs 13 residues. This chain's CDR3 is CASSYSSTVEAFF.

The chain employs TRBV4-3 and TRBJ2-1; the D call of TRBD2 rests on TCRdb alone, since no DNA is present to check it. This CDR3 has 15 amino acids. CDR1 and CDR2 from the germline V gene are LGHNA and YSLEER. The CDR3 reads CASSQISGGYNEQFF.

The rearrangement uses TRBV4-3 and TRBJ2-7; the D gene TCRdb calls, TRBD1, cannot be checked with no DNA. The length of the CDR3 is 15 residues. Germline values: CDR1 LGHNA, CDR2 YSLEER. CDR3 protein: CASSQSQGANYEQYF.

This sequence joins TRBV29-1 and TRBJ2-7; the TRBD2 assignment by TCRdb is unverifiable without DNA. Germline lookup yields CDR1 SQVTM and CDR2 ANQGSEA. The CDR3 has 17 residues. CDR3 protein: CSVEDLGEEVRSYEQYF.